This is a list of T cell receptor beta chains from one sample in a study of blood T cell repertoires in COVID-19. Sequenced by immunoSEQ multiplex PCR; TCRdb stores in-frame clones only, minus some. The repertoire includes about 120,000 clones, 60% to 85% of them detected once, and roughly 2% sits in the top ten. Source material: peripheral blood. These receptors all come from an older man with acute or convalescent COVID-19. Both conserved end residues are part of each CDR3. The size of a clone is reported for some rows only, either as once, few or many, or as a class for expanded clones.

>13|TRBJ1-1|NA|TRBV5-4
CASSLSGETEAFF
>17|TRBJ1-5|NA|TRBV4-1
CASSQGHGRQGNQPQHF
>14|TRBJ2-3|NA|TRBV6-4
CASAGNWDSDTQYF
>14|TRBJ1-3|NA|TRBV7-2
CASSSVYSGNTIYF
>14|TRBJ1-2|once|TRBV27
CASSLFPGLYGYTF
>13|TRBJ2-7|NA|TRBV2
CASEQGAGVGQYF
>15|TRBJ2-7|NA|TRBV6-5
CASRLAGTGVYEQYF
>15|TRBJ2-7|once|TRBV4-2
CASSQGFQLSYEQYF
>14|TRBJ1-4|NA|TRBV18
CASSPEVSGEKLFF
>13|TRBJ2-7|NA|TRBV2
CASGETGVGEQYF
>16|TRBJ1-5|NA|TRBV15
CATSRADHLSNQPQHF
>15|TRBJ2-2|NA|TRBV3-1/TRBV3-2
CASRTTRKMAGELFF
>11|TRBJ1-4|NA|TRBV7-9
CASGLTEKLFF